Below, 15 T cell receptor beta chains from the same sample are listed, as sequenced in a study of T cell repertoires in aging, cancer and after chemotherapy. Amplification of TCR beta used genomic DNA extracted from peripheral blood. Rearranged V-D-J TRB sequences were amplified with a mixed TRB-A/B primer pool. TCRdb reprocessed the multiplex PCR reads via MiXCR and lists one record per CDR3 protein. The table shows 2,000 or so distinct CDR3 sequences, with roughly 21% occurring only once. Sequencing input: blood. The receptor source for this set is a human donor with a solid tumor.

The chain has TRBV19 and TRBJ1-5, with TRBD1 identical over 8 bases. Per the germline V gene, CDR1 is LNHDA and CDR2 is SQIVND (reference sequence). Losses at the gene ends were 9 bases for V and 4 bases for J; bases not matched to a gene: 5. The length of the CDR3 is 13 residues. The CDR3 sequence is CASLDRANQPQHF. In DNA form, the CDR3 reads TGTGCCAGCCTGGACAGGGCAAATCAGCCCCAGCATTTT.

This clonotype ranks as large. The chain carries TRBV29-1 and TRBJ2-2, with TRBD2 as a possible D gene (5 bases). The germline gives CDR1 SQVTM, CDR2 ANQGSEA. This CDR3 is 14 amino acids long. Deletions cut 3 bases from V and 0 bases from J, with 8 bases between. This CDR3 reads CSVEQRTNTGELFF. CDR3 bases: TGCAGCGTTGAGCAGCGGACGAACACCGGGGAGCTGTTTTTT.

This clonotype showed up just a few times. The chain joins TRBV5-1 to TRBJ2-5; TRBD2 might be the D (6 bases). The V and J ends lost 2 bases and 1 base respectively, with 12 bases between them. This CDR3 spans 15 amino acids. CDR1 and CDR2 from the germline V gene are SGHRS and YFSETQ. CDR3 nucleotides: TGCGCCAGCAGCTTTGGGGGGTCCTTCCAAGAGACCCAGTACTTC. It yields the protein CASSFGGSFQETQYF.

This clonotype ranks as large. This chain connects TRBV19 to TRBJ1-4; D is ambiguous. CDR1 is LNHDA, CDR2 SQIVND, per germline (reference sequence). Deletions cut 3 bases from V and 4 bases from J, with 9 bases between. The CDR3 covers 14 residues. CDR3 residues: CASSMRSDNEKLFF. The CDR3 region has the DNA TGTGCCAGTAGTATGCGAAGCGATAATGAAAAACTGTTTTTT.

The DNA of the CDR3 is TGTGCCAGCAGCCCCGGACTAGCGGGAGGGGGGCAGTTCTTC. Its translation is CASSPGLAGGGQFF. V usage is TRBV7-9 and J usage is TRBJ2-1; 15 bases are a match to TRBD2. CDR1 SEHNR and CDR2 FQNEAQ come from the germline V gene (reference sequence). CDR3 size: 14 residues. J was trimmed by 12 bases and V by 5 bases; bases with no gene match: 5.

CDR3 loop: CASSFAGTGRSPLHF. The CDR3 DNA reads TGTGCCAGCAGTTTCGCCGGGACAGGGAGGTCACCCCTCCACTTT. The chain combines TRBV6-5 with TRBJ1-6; 9 nucleotides line up with TRBD1. The CDR3 runs 15 residues. In germline, CDR1 is MNHEY, CDR2 SVGAGI. V was clipped by 4 bases and J by 10 bases; unmatched bases: 8.

In its sample, this clonotype was seen a few times. This chain links TRBV5-1 with TRBJ2-2; D is possibly TRBD1 or TRBD2 (5 bases each). The CDR3 covers 15 residues. Looked up from germline, CDR1 is SGHRS and CDR2 is YFSETQ. The V gene lost 4 bases and the J gene lost 1 base, with 11 bases spanning the gap. The CDR3: CASSLQGENTGELFF. In nucleotides, the CDR3 is TGCGCCAGCAGCCTGCAGGGAGAGAACACCGGGGAGCTGTTTTTT.

Judged by abundance, this clonotype is medium-sized. The chain is built from TRBV18 and TRBJ1-2, with TRBD1 matching over 8 bases. This CDR3 contains 14 residues. CDR1 is KGHSH, CDR2 LQKENI, per germline. V lost 4 bases to trimming and J lost 6 bases; unmatched junction nucleotides: 7. The CDR3 reads CASSLSGGGDGYTF. The CDR3 nucleotides are TGTGCCAGCTCACTTTCAGGGGGCGGTGATGGCTACACCTTC.

This clonotype is deemed large. The J gene is TRBJ2-1, the V gene TRBV10-3, with D possibly matching TRBD1 (6 bases). V was pared by 4 bases and J by 0 bases, with 10 bases between. CDR3 length: 15 residues. Germline-derived CDR1 and CDR2 are ENHRY and SYGVKD. The CDR3 DNA sequence: TGTGCCATCAGTGGTGGACAGCGCTCCTACAATGAGCAGTTCTTC. Its protein is CAISGGQRSYNEQFF.

This chain links TRBV13 with TRBJ2-1, with 13 bases matching TRBD2. The CDR3 is 17 residues long. V was clipped by 7 bases and J by 0 bases; unmatched bases: 6. From germline, CDR1 is PRHDT and CDR2 FYEKMQ (reference sequence). The CDR3 DNA sequence: TGTGCCAGCATCAGAAGGACTAGCGGGAGCTCCTACAATGAGCAGTTCTTC. Encoded protein: CASIRRTSGSSYNEQFF.

The rearrangement joins TRBV20-1 to TRBJ2-1, with 16 bases matching TRBD2. This CDR3 has 17 residues. Trimming removed 3 bases from V and 9 bases from J; junction bases left unmatched: 11. CDR1 and CDR2 (germline): DFQATT, SNEGSKA (reference sequence). CDR3 DNA: TGCAGTGCTAGTACCCCGGGACTAGCGGGGGGGGGGGGTGAGCAGTTCTTC. It specifies CSASTPGLAGGGGEQFF.

This clonotype came up a few times. This chain links TRBV7-9 with TRBJ1-1, with TRBD1 matching over 7 bases. Germline V lookup: CDR1 SEHNR, CDR2 FQNEAQ (reference sequence). The CDR3 runs to 14 residues. Trimming cost V 7 bases and J 0 bases; bases outside gene matches: 5. CDR3 residues: CASTPGQLNTEAFF. DNA for the CDR3: TGTGCCAGCACCCCGGGACAGTTGAACACTGAAGCTTTCTTT.

By frequency in the sample, this clonotype is medium-sized. This chain joins TRBV18 and TRBJ1-1; no clear D gene. The V gene lost 3 bases and the J gene lost 10 bases, with 21 bases spanning the gap. Looked up from germline, CDR1 is KGHSH and CDR2 is LQKENI. The CDR3 runs 15 residues. The CDR3 DNA sequence: TGTGCCAGCTCACCGGGAGGGTCTCGGGCGGACGGAGCTTTCTTT. The encoded protein is CASSPGGSRADGAFF. Combining the CDR3 with reference TRBV18 and TRBJ1-1 gives the whole variable domain NAGVMQNPRHLVRRRGQEARLRCSPMKGHSHVYWYRQLPEEGLKFMVYLQKENIIDESGMPKERFSAEFPKEGPSILRIQQVVRGDSAAYFCASSPGGSRADGAFFGQGTRLTVV.

Within the sample, this clonotype is large. The CDR3 loop is CSAQQGYTEAFF. For the CDR3, the DNA is TGCAGCGCACAACAGGGATACACTGAAGCTTTCTTT. The chain employs TRBV29-1 and TRBJ1-1, with a possible D match to TRBD1 (6 bases). The CDR3 contains 12 residues. Trimming shortened V by 7 bases and J by 3 bases, and 12 bases separated the two germline ends. The germline gives CDR1 SQVTM, CDR2 ANQGSEA.

The sample holds a few counts of this clonotype. V usage is TRBV5-4 and J usage is TRBJ1-4, with TRBD1 matching over 8 bases. The trim removed 4 bases at V and 3 bases at J, leaving 5 bases unmatched. Per germline, CDR1 SGHNT and CDR2 YYREEE (reference sequence). The CDR3 is 15 residues long. The CDR3 reads CASSGQGAANEKLFF. DNA for the CDR3: TGTGCCAGCAGCGGACAGGGTGCGGCTAATGAAAAACTGTTTTTT.